The 27 T cell receptor beta chains below come from one sample, sequenced in a study of T cell responses to AZD1222 COVID-19 vaccine. Libraries were prepared by immunoSEQ multiplex PCR; TCRdb keeps only in-frame clonotypes and omits some of them. This sample has tens of thousands of clones, with 65% to 80% found just once. The input for sequencing was peripheral blood, taken on day 0 of AZD1222 vaccination. These receptor sequences come from an adult in good health.

CDR3 sequence (DNA): TGCGCCAGCAGCTTGGGACCAGGGGGCTCTGGGGCCAACGTCCTGACTTTC. It specifies CASSLGPGGSGANVLTF. The J gene is TRBJ2-6, the V gene TRBV5-1, with 7 bases aligning to TRBD1. V was pared by 0 bases and J by 0 bases, with 3 bases of the junction left unmatched. Germline V gene sequence: CDR1 SGHRS, CDR2 YFSETQ. There are 17 residues in the CDR3.

The chain is built from TRBV29-1 and TRBJ2-5; 10 positions match TRBD2. The CDR3 contains 13 residues. Germline CDR1 is SQVTM and CDR2 is ANQGSEA. The V segment lost 6 bases and the J segment 4 bases; nucleotides outside the gene matches: 5. The CDR3: CSVQAGGGETQYF. CDR3 coding DNA: TGCAGCGTCCAAGCGGGAGGGGGAGAGACCCAGTACTTC.

This clone has a handful of counts. The CDR3 DNA reads TGTGCCAGCAGGACCTCAGGGGGCTCTGGCTACACCTTC. Translating it yields CASRTSGGSGYTF. The rearrangement uses TRBV6-5 and TRBJ1-2; 8 bases fit TRBD1. The trim removed 6 bases at V and 7 bases at J, leaving 7 bases unmatched. This CDR3 spans 13 amino acids. Germline values: CDR1 MNHEY, CDR2 SVGAGI.

The rearrangement joins TRBV5-1 to TRBJ2-5, with 8 bases that match TRBD1. CDR1 SGHRS and CDR2 YFSETQ come from the germline V gene. V lost 4 bases to trimming and J lost 4 bases; unmatched junction nucleotides: 3. The CDR3 contains 13 residues. The CDR3 region is CASSPDRVETQYF. In DNA form, the CDR3 reads TGCGCCAGCAGCCCGGACAGGGTAGAGACCCAGTACTTC.

The rearrangement links TRBV7-2 to TRBJ2-1, with a weak D call TRBD1 (5 bases). Trimming stripped 4 bases from V and 6 bases from J, with 16 bases between. The CDR3 consists of 15 residues. Germline V lookup: CDR1 SGHTA, CDR2 FQGNSA. The CDR3 spells CASSSGQVLGNEQFF. For the CDR3, the DNA is TGTGCCAGCAGCTCTGGACAAGTCCTCGGCAATGAGCAGTTCTTC. Based on the CDR3 plus reference TRBV7-2 and TRBJ2-1, the full variable domain is GAGVSQSPSNKVTEKGKDVELRCDPISGHTALYWYRQSLGQGLEFLIYFQGNSAPDKSGLPSDRFSAERTGGSVSTLTIQRTQQEDSAVYLCASSSGQVLGNEQFFGPGTRLTVL.

CDR3 residues: CSANQDTQYF. The DNA for the CDR3 is TGCAGTGCTAACCAGGATACGCAGTATTTT. The chain uses TRBV20-1 and TRBJ2-3; D gene uncertain. Germline CDR1 reads DFQATT; CDR2 reads SNEGSKA (reference sequence). With 4 bases removed from V and 6 bases from J, the gap between germline ends came to 5 bases. The CDR3 runs to 10 residues.

This chain links TRBV18 with TRBJ2-7, with 15 bases aligning to TRBD2. Germline CDR1 and CDR2: KGHSH and LQKENI. The J segment lost 0 bases and the V segment lost 3 bases, leaving 6 bases of the junction unmatched. The CDR3 loop spans 18 amino acids. The DNA of the CDR3 is TGTGCCAGCTCACCCCCAGGACTAGCGGGAGGGAGCTCCTACGAGCAGTACTTC. Translation: CASSPPGLAGGSSYEQYF. Drawing the rest from reference TRBV18 and TRBJ2-7, the complete variable domain is NAGVMQNPRHLVRRRGQEARLRCSPMKGHSHVYWYRQLPEEGLKFMVYLQKENIIDESGMPKERFSAEFPKEGPSILRIQQVVRGDSAAYFCASSPPGLAGGSSYEQYFGPGTRLTVT.

The chain combines TRBV18 with TRBJ1-1, with 8 bases identical to TRBD1. The V gene end was trimmed by 3 bases and the J gene end by 2 bases; junction bases not matched to a gene: 2. The CDR3 has 14 amino acids. Germline-derived CDR1 and CDR2 are KGHSH and LQKENI. The CDR3 loop is CASSPGQGNTEAFF. The CDR3 region has the DNA TGTGCCAGCTCACCTGGACAGGGAAACACTGAAGCTTTCTTT. Full variable domain (outside the CDR3, taken from reference TRBV18 and TRBJ1-1): NAGVMQNPRHLVRRRGQEARLRCSPMKGHSHVYWYRQLPEEGLKFMVYLQKENIIDESGMPKERFSAEFPKEGPSILRIQQVVRGDSAAYFCASSPGQGNTEAFFGQGTRLTVV.

This clone is labeled medium-sized. The gene calls are TRBV7-3 and TRBJ2-7, with 10 positions matching TRBD1. J was trimmed by 4 bases and V by 5 bases; bases with no gene match: 8. Germline V gives CDR1 SGHTA, CDR2 FQGTGA. The CDR3 runs to 15 residues. The DNA of the CDR3 is TGTGCCAGCAGCCGAGGGACAGGGGAAGGGTACGAGCAGTACTTC. Its protein is CASSRGTGEGYEQYF.

The chain has TRBV28 and TRBJ2-7; TRBD2 matches 10 bases. V lost 2 bases to trimming and J lost 0 bases; unmatched junction nucleotides: 4. CDR3 length: 16 residues. Germline CDR1 reads MDHEN; CDR2 reads SYDVKM. This chain's CDR3 is CASSLLSGRSSYEQYF. CDR3 in DNA: TGTGCCAGCAGTTTACTTAGCGGGAGGAGCTCCTACGAGCAGTACTTC.

V is TRBV6-5 and J is TRBJ1-2, with D perhaps TRBD1 (5 bases). V was shortened by 6 bases and J by 2 bases, with 16 bases between the two germline ends. The CDR3 is 15 amino acids. Germline CDR1 MNHEY, CDR2 SVGAGI. In nucleotides, the CDR3 is TGTGCCAGCAGAGCGAGCTGGGGCAGCAACTATGGCTACACCTTC. Protein sequence: CASRASWGSNYGYTF.

The V gene is TRBV4-2, the J gene TRBJ2-7; 10 bases map to TRBD2. CDR3 length equals 14 residues. J gave up 1 base and V 7 bases, and 4 bases lay outside the gene matches. Germline V gives CDR1 LGHNA, CDR2 YNFKEQ. CDR3 nucleotide sequence: TGTGCCAGCAAACTAGCGGGGCTGTCCTACGAGCAGTACGTC. It codes for CASKLAGLSYEQYV.

The CDR3, as DNA: TGTGCCAGCAGAGGGGGACTTAGCACAGATACGCAGTATTTT. Its translation is CASRGGLSTDTQYF. The rearrangement links TRBV25-1 to TRBJ2-3; D is perhaps TRBD1 or TRBD2 (6 bases each). Germline V gene sequence: CDR1 MGHDK, CDR2 SYGVNS. The V gene lost 6 bases and the J gene lost 0 bases, with 10 bases spanning the gap. CDR3 size: 14 residues. Supplemented by reference TRBV25-1 and TRBJ2-3, the full variable domain reads EADIYQTPRYLVIGTGKKITLECSQTMGHDKMYWYQQDPGMELHLIHYSYGVNSTEKGDLSSESTVSRIRTEHFPLTLESARPSHTSQYLCASRGGLSTDTQYFGPGTRLTVL.

The chain uses TRBV6-6 and TRBJ2-2; 8 bases line up with TRBD2. This CDR3 has 14 residues. V shed 5 bases, J shed 1 base, and the junction held 0 bases outside the gene matches. CDR1 MNHNY and CDR2 SVGAGI come from the germline V gene (reference sequence). DNA for the CDR3: TGTGCCAGCAGTAGCGGGGGGAACACCGGGGAGCTGTTTTTT. The encoded protein is CASSSGGNTGELFF.

The J gene is TRBJ2-2, the V gene TRBV5-1; D remains unclear. The CDR3 consists of 15 residues. The V and J ends lost 5 bases and 0 bases respectively, with 11 bases between them. The V gene's germline CDR1 is SGHRS and CDR2 YFSETQ. The CDR3 sequence is CASSNNRANTGELFF. The DNA for the CDR3 is TGCGCCAGCAGTAACAACCGAGCGAACACCGGGGAGCTGTTTTTT.

The chain joins TRBV19 to TRBJ2-1; 9 bases are a match to TRBD2. Germline CDR1 LNHDA, CDR2 SQIVND (reference sequence). The CDR3 runs to 17 residues. V dropped 6 bases and J dropped 9; count of bases not matched to a gene: 18. The CDR3 loop is CASSAGWRREGFGEQFF. The CDR3, as DNA: TGTGCCAGTAGCGCTGGGTGGCGGCGGGAGGGTTTCGGTGAGCAGTTCTTC. The full variable domain, completed using reference TRBV19 and TRBJ2-1, is DGGITQSPKYLFRKEGQNVTLSCEQNLNHDAMYWYRQDPGQGLRLIYYSQIVNDFQKGDIAEGYSVSREKKESFPLTVTSAQKNPTAFYLCASSAGWRREGFGEQFFGPGTRLTVL.

This clone occurred once. The chain combines TRBV3-1 (or the pseudogene TRBV3-2) with TRBJ1-5; a possible D gene is TRBD1 (5 bases). Germline-derived CDR1 and CDR2 are LGHDT and YNNKEL (reference sequence). Trimming stripped 3 bases from V and 8 bases from J, with 11 bases between. The length of the CDR3 is 13 residues. The CDR3 loop is CASSQGGIEPQHF. The CDR3 nucleotides are TGTGCCAGCAGCCAGGGGGGTATAGAGCCCCAGCATTTT.

The V and J genes are TRBV10-3 and TRBJ1-2; 7 nucleotides match TRBD1. The CDR3 is 14 residues long. Germline CDR1 ENHRY, CDR2 SYGVKD. With 1 base clipped from V and 8 bases from J, the junction kept 7 bases outside the gene matches. CDR3 loop: CAISEFGRGKGYTF. The CDR3 DNA sequence: TGTGCCATCAGTGAGTTTGGCAGGGGGAAAGGCTACACCTTC.

A single count supports this clone. The V and J genes are TRBV5-5 and TRBJ1-5; D unresolved. V was pared by 6 bases and J by 2 bases, with 15 bases between. The germline CDR1 and CDR2 sequences are SGHKS and YYEKEE (reference sequence). CDR3 size: 15 residues. This CDR3 is CASTPSGTGNQPQHF. The CDR3 bases are TGTGCCAGCACCCCGTCGGGCACGGGCAATCAGCCCCAGCATTTT.

This chain joins TRBV6-1 and TRBJ2-7; perhaps TRBD2 as D (5 bases). CDR3 length equals 13 residues. Germline values: CDR1 MNHNS, CDR2 SASEGT. Trimming shortened V by 0 bases and J by 6 bases, and 9 bases separated the two germline ends. CDR3 region: CASSEAGAGEQYV. The DNA for the CDR3 is TGTGCCAGCAGTGAAGCTGGCGCGGGCGAGCAGTACGTC.

The chain carries TRBV7-9 and TRBJ2-7, with D unclear. With 3 bases removed from V and 3 bases from J, the gap between germline ends came to 6 bases. CDR1 and CDR2 from the germline V gene are SEHNR and FQNEAQ (reference sequence). The CDR3 is made up of 12 amino acids. The CDR3 is CASSLQIYEQYF. The CDR3 DNA sequence: TGTGCCAGCAGCTTGCAGATCTACGAGCAGTACTTC.

This chain connects TRBV5-8 to TRBJ2-1; the D gene is possibly TRBD1 (7 bases). The germline V and J ends were trimmed by 1 base and 4 bases, with 15 bases remaining between them. CDR3 length: 16 amino acids. CDR1 is SGHTS, CDR2 YDEGEE, per germline. CDR3 amino acids: CASSLLSGGHYNEQFF. CDR3 coding DNA: TGTGCCAGCAGCTTGCTCTCAGGGGGGCATTACAATGAGCAGTTCTTC.

This clone appeared once. The chain couples TRBV29-1 to TRBJ1-1; 10 bases map to TRBD1. The CDR3 is 13 residues long. Trimming took 5 bases from V and 4 from J; bases not matched to a gene: 4. The V gene's germline CDR1 is SQVTM and CDR2 ANQGSEA. CDR3 DNA: TGCAGCGTTATGACAGGGGGCGTCACTGAAGCTTTCTTT. Encoded protein: CSVMTGGVTEAFF.

The chain combines TRBV28 with TRBJ2-2, with TRBD2 matching 15 bases. The germline CDR1 and CDR2 sequences are MDHEN and SYDVKM. The CDR3 extends over 15 amino acids. The V and J ends lost 5 bases and 6 bases, in that order; junction bases with no gene match: 1. The CDR3 protein is CASSGTSGRSGELFF. CDR3 in DNA: TGTGCCAGCAGTGGGACTAGCGGGAGGTCCGGGGAGCTGTTTTTT.

This chain links TRBV7-2 with TRBJ2-7; the match to TRBD1 covers 10 bases. Germline CDR1 SGHTA, CDR2 FQGNSA. The CDR3 has 13 residues. Trimming took 5 bases from V and 7 from J; bases not matched to a gene: 5. This chain's CDR3 is CASSGQGVGEQYF. The CDR3 region has the DNA TGTGCCAGCAGCGGACAGGGGGTGGGGGAGCAGTACTTC.

The chain combines TRBV6-5 with TRBJ1-5; D possibly corresponds to TRBD1 (5 bases). V was cut by 5 bases and J by 6 bases, with 11 bases left in between. The CDR3 runs to 13 residues. Germline V CDR1 and CDR2: MNHEY, SVGAGI. The CDR3 spells CASSPRQSQPQHF. The CDR3 coding sequence is TGTGCCAGCAGTCCAAGACAGTCTCAGCCCCAGCATTTT.

V gene TRBV11-2 combines with J gene TRBJ2-5; 10 bases are a match to TRBD2. V lost 5 bases, J lost 4 bases, and 7 bases stayed unmatched. Germline V CDR1 and CDR2: SGHAT, FQNNGV. There are 15 residues in the CDR3. CDR3 bases: TGTGCCAGCAGCCCCAGCGGGGGGGCAGGAGAGACCCAGTACTTC. Its translation is CASSPSGGAGETQYF. The full variable domain, its missing parts supplied by reference TRBV11-2 and TRBJ2-5, is EAGVAQSPRYKIIEKRQSVAFWCNPISGHATLYWYQQILGQGPKLLIQFQNNGVVDDSQLPKDRFSAERLKGVDSTLKIQPAKLEDSAVYLCASSPSGGAGETQYFGPGTRLLVL.